This T cell receptor (beta chain) stems from a study of shared clonotypes between healthy human individuals. This CDR3 region has 15 residues. From germline, CDR1 is SGDLS and CDR2 YYNGEE. Deletions cut 4 bases from V and 2 bases from J, with 14 bases between. This was a deep-level run. The table came from immunoSEQ multiplex PCR; TCRdb's copy has only in-frame clones and leaves some out. Of about a million clones in the sample, 70% to 85% were seen once. CD4+ cells underwent separation, giving CD45RA+ naive and CD45RA-negative memory subsets. The V call is TRBV9, the J call TRBJ2-3; the D gene is possibly TRBD1 (5 bases). The sequence came from a man aged 18 to 29 in good health. Sequencing was carried out using memory CD4+ T cells sorted from blood. Subset defined: CD45RA-negative fraction. CDR3 sequence: CASSPARTLTDTQYF. The CDR3 DNA is TGTGCCAGCAGCCCGGCCAGGACACTCACAGATACGCAGTATTTT.